The present entry profiles one TCR beta chain with its context. What it binds is unknown. This specimen comes from a study of shared clonotypes between healthy human individuals. Per germline, CDR1 SGHAT and CDR2 FQNNGV. Germline trimming cut 0 bases from V and 4 bases from J; bases unmatched to any gene: 5. This CDR3 is built from 17 residues. Findings of the study overall: For sorted subsets, rarefaction showed incomplete sequencing despite large depth. Several donors showed sharing of approximately 5% of naive CD4 clonotypes.

The naive CD8 subset, CD45RO-negative cells positively selected for CCR7, excluded terminally differentiated effector memory CD45RA+ cells. Generated by immunoSEQ multiplex PCR, the TCRdb table keeps only in-frame clones and is missing some. The data show around 2,100,000 clones, less than 95% seen once. Sequenced sample: naive CD8+ T cells sorted from blood. The rearrangement joins TRBV11-2 to TRBJ2-2, with 10 positions matching TRBD2. The sequence was collected from a man younger than 30 in good health. This chain's CDR3 is CASSLDLAGGITGELFF. CDR3 DNA: TGTGCCAGCAGCTTAGACTTAGCGGGGGGCATCACCGGGGAGCTGTTTTTT.